The 32 T cell receptor beta chains below come from one sample, sequenced in a study of blood T cell repertoires in COVID-19. Clones were read by immunoSEQ multiplex PCR, and TCRdb kept only the in-frame ones, dropping some. The sample records around 370,000 clones, 70% to 90% being singletons. The sample comprised PBMCs or T cells enriched from blood (not recorded which). The receptors derive from a woman aged 18 to 35 who had recovered from COVID-19.

V and J are TRBV29-1 and TRBJ2-2, with TRBD2 matching 11 bases. Germline V CDR1 and CDR2: SQVTM, ANQGSEA. This CDR3 spans 15 amino acids. The CDR3 nucleotides read TGCAGTGAGGGACTAGCGGTTCAGAACACCGGGGAGCTGTTTTTT. This codes for CSEGLAVQNTGELFF.

This clone appeared a single time. The rearrangement uses TRBV5-1 and TRBJ2-5, with D maybe TRBD2 (5 bases). Per germline, CDR1 SGHRS and CDR2 YFSETQ. The CDR3 consists of 14 residues. V lost 0 bases and J 2 bases, leaving 8 bases between the germline ends. The CDR3 nucleotides are TGCGCCAGCAGCTTGGGAGCGGTACAAGAGACCCAGTACTTC. As protein: CASSLGAVQETQYF.

V is TRBV11-2 and J is TRBJ2-7; 7 bases are a match to TRBD2. In germline, CDR1 is SGHAT, CDR2 FQNNGV. The CDR3 length is 15 residues. The J segment lost 6 bases and the V segment lost 5 bases, leaving 13 bases of the junction unmatched. Written as DNA, the CDR3 is TGTGCCAGCAGCCCAGGAGGCGGGGGATACTTCGAGCAGTACTTC. Residues: CASSPGGGGYFEQYF.

The genes are TRBV6-5 and TRBJ2-7, with 9 bases that match TRBD1. Trimming cost V 6 bases and J 5 bases; bases outside gene matches: 2. The CDR3 is made up of 12 amino acids. Germline assignment: CDR1 MNHEY and CDR2 SVGAGI. The CDR3 protein is CASSTGGNEQYF. CDR3 DNA sequence: TGTGCCAGCAGCACAGGGGGCAACGAGCAGTACTTC.

Comment on this clone: Other DNA sequences in this specimen translate into the identical CDR3. The chain is built from TRBV3-1 (or the pseudogene TRBV3-2) and TRBJ2-1, with 7 bases that match TRBD1. CDR1 LGHDT and CDR2 YNNKEL come from the germline V gene (reference sequence). V gave up 4 bases and J gave up 3 bases; unmatched junction bases: 3. This CDR3 region has 14 residues. CDR3 sequence: CASSLTGDYNEQFF. DNA for the CDR3: TGTGCCAGCAGCCTCACAGGGGACTACAATGAGCAGTTCTTC.

In this sample, this clone turned up a few times. The chain couples TRBV7-2 to TRBJ1-1; D remains ambiguous. Trimming took off 5 bases at V and 11 bases at J, with 12 bases between the two ends. Germline loops: CDR1 SGHTA, CDR2 FQGNSA. This CDR3 spans 11 amino acids. The CDR3 bases are TGTGCCAGCAGCCCCCGGCGGGAGGCTTTCTTT. Translating gives CASSPRREAFF.

J is TRBJ1-3 and V is TRBV15; TRBD1 matches at 7 bases. CDR1 and CDR2 (germline): LNHNV, YYDKDF (reference sequence). V gave up 1 base and J gave up 0 bases; unmatched junction bases: 3. The length of the CDR3 is 16 residues. CDR3 protein: CATSRGTGTSGNTIYF. The CDR3 nucleotides read TGTGCCACCAGCAGAGGGACAGGAACCTCTGGAAACACCATATATTTT.

The rearrangement links TRBV28 to TRBJ1-1; a weak D match, TRBD1 (6 bases). Per germline, CDR1 MDHEN and CDR2 SYDVKM. V was shortened by 5 bases and J by 4 bases, with 14 bases between the two germline ends. The CDR3 consists of 14 residues. Here the CDR3 reads CASSVTGFGTEAFF. In DNA form, the CDR3 reads TGTGCCAGCAGTGTAACAGGGTTTGGCACTGAAGCTTTCTTT.

The chain uses TRBV7-9 and TRBJ1-2; weak D call: TRBD1 (5 bases). Germline V lookup: CDR1 SEHNR, CDR2 FQNEAQ (reference sequence). The V gene lost 6 bases and the J gene lost 3 bases, with 14 bases spanning the gap. The CDR3 loop spans 14 amino acids. CDR3 region: CASSPRAGDYGYTF. Written as DNA, the CDR3 is TGTGCCAGCAGTCCCAGGGCGGGGGACTATGGCTACACCTTC.

The chain employs TRBV2 and TRBJ2-7, with D possibly TRBD2 on 6 matching bases. Germline V CDR1 and CDR2: SNHLY, FYNNEI. This CDR3 contains 13 residues. V lost 8 bases and J 1 base, leaving 12 bases between the germline ends. The CDR3 DNA reads TGTGCCAGCGCGGCTAGCGAGTCCTACGAGCAGTACTTC. Translating it yields CASAASESYEQYF.

On this clone itself: Because it lacks the conserved phenylalanine or tryptophan at the end, this CDR3 is likely a read error. The limits of the CDR3 on the DNA are not certain, so only TCRdb's listed CDR3 is given. V and J are TRBV19 and TRBJ1-2. Germline-derived CDR1 and CDR2 are LNHDA and SQIVND (reference sequence). A total of 11 residues make up the CDR3, ends included. The CDR3 reads CASSLGGVFVI.

As regards this clone: This sample includes further DNA sequences coding for the same CDR3. The chain uses TRBV11-2 and TRBJ2-7; 7 nucleotides line up with TRBD2. Germline values: CDR1 SGHAT, CDR2 FQNNGV. The ends lost 3 bases at V and 3 bases at J; junction bases unmatched: 2. CDR3 length: 13 amino acids. The CDR3 loop is CASSFGGGYEQYF. The CDR3 coding sequence is TGTGCCAGCAGCTTCGGCGGGGGCTACGAGCAGTACTTC.

The rearrangement joins TRBV30 to TRBJ1-3; D might be TRBD1 (6 bases). The germline CDR1 and CDR2 sequences are GTSNPN and SVGIG (reference sequence). This CDR3 is 15 amino acids long. V gave up 2 bases and J gave up 3 bases, with 14 bases separating them. The CDR3 reads CAWSTSGVYGNTIYF. DNA of the CDR3: TGTGCCTGGAGTACGTCAGGGGTATATGGAAACACCATATATTTT. The full variable domain, with the rest looked up from reference TRBV30 and TRBJ1-3, is SQTIHQWPATLVQPVGSPLSLECTVEGTSNPNLYWYRQAAGRGLQLLFYSVGIGQISSEVPQNLSASRPQDRQFILSSKKLLLSDSGFYLCAWSTSGVYGNTIYFGEGSWLTVV.

The J gene is TRBJ1-5, the V gene TRBV2; no definite D call. The germline gives CDR1 SNHLY, CDR2 FYNNEI. Trimming shortened V by 1 base and J by 1 base, and 8 bases separated the two germline ends. The CDR3 is 15 amino acids. CDR3: CASSEVRGSNQPQHF. CDR3 DNA sequence: TGTGCCAGCAGTGAAGTCAGAGGAAGCAATCAGCCCCAGCATTTT.

The chain links TRBV4-1 to TRBJ2-3, with 7 nucleotides matching TRBD1. With 6 bases clipped from V and 2 bases from J, the junction kept 5 bases outside the gene matches. Germline CDR1 reads MGHRA; CDR2 reads YSYEKL. This CDR3 contains 14 residues. CDR3 residues: CASRGQIHTDTQYF. In DNA, the CDR3 is TGCGCCAGCAGGGGACAGATCCACACAGATACGCAGTATTTT.

The chain joins TRBV6-6 to TRBJ2-6; 7 positions agree with TRBD1. This CDR3 is 18 amino acids long. The trim removed 5 bases at V and 0 bases at J, leaving 10 bases unmatched. Germline V gene sequence: CDR1 MNHNY, CDR2 SVGAGI (reference sequence). This CDR3 is CASSPVKGAYSGANVLTF. The CDR3 DNA sequence: TGTGCCAGCAGTCCCGTTAAGGGGGCTTACTCTGGGGCCAACGTCCTGACTTTC.

The genes are TRBV29-1 and TRBJ1-2; D call uncertain. The CDR3 has 12 residues. Germline CDR1 is SQVTM and CDR2 is ANQGSEA. Trimming shortened V by 4 bases and J by 1 base, and 7 bases separated the two germline ends. CDR3 in amino acids: CSVGQINYGYTF. CDR3 DNA sequence: TGCAGCGTTGGCCAGATTAACTATGGCTACACCTTC.

The genes are TRBV21-1 and TRBJ2-5; the D call TRBD2 from the table was never checked on the DNA. TRBV21-1 is a pseudogene segment. The CDR3 loop spans 16 amino acids. The CDR3 protein is CASSKLSVGLQMTQYF. CDR3 coding DNA: TGTGCCAGCAGCAAACTGTCTGTGGGACTACAAATGACCCAGTACTTC.

The chain uses TRBV7-8 and TRBJ1-1; D ambiguous. CDR3 length: 14 residues. The germline gives CDR1 SGHVS, CDR2 FQNEAQ. The germline V and J ends were trimmed by 1 base and 6 bases, with 12 bases remaining between them. The CDR3 sequence: CASSLGQSFAEAFF. The CDR3 DNA reads TGTGCCAGCAGCTTAGGGCAGTCCTTCGCTGAAGCTTTCTTT.

The chain joins TRBV5-1 to TRBJ1-1; a possible D gene is TRBD1 (6 bases). From germline, CDR1 is SGHRS and CDR2 YFSETQ. The CDR3 length is 15 residues. Trimming left V 5 bases short and J 1 base short, with 15 bases between. As DNA, the CDR3 is TGCGCCAGCAGGCGGCAACAGGGACCGAACACTGAAGCTTTCTTT. Its protein is CASRRQQGPNTEAFF.

The chain joins TRBV28 to TRBJ1-2, with D perhaps TRBD1 (5 bases). The V end was cut by 6 bases, the J end by 4 bases, with 9 bases between. Germline V gene lookup returns CDR1 MDHEN and CDR2 SYDVKM. This CDR3 region has 12 residues. CDR3 loop: CASRQQGYGYTF. CDR3 bases: TGTGCCAGCAGACAGCAGGGCTATGGCTACACCTTC.

The table lists this clone with many counts. The chain recombines TRBV6-6 with TRBJ1-3; 7 positions agree with TRBD1. This CDR3 has 20 amino acids. V trimming: 6 bases; J trimming: 0 bases; junction bases outside the gene matches: 20. CDR1 is MNHNY and CDR2 is SVGAGI in the germline V gene (reference sequence). The CDR3 is CASSHSQLTGALSSGNTIYF. The CDR3 coding sequence is TGTGCCAGCAGCCACTCGCAACTTACAGGGGCGCTGTCCTCTGGAAACACCATATATTTT.

This sequence joins TRBV6-1 and TRBJ2-3; 8 bases align to TRBD2. V shed 5 bases, J shed 3 bases, and the junction held 7 bases outside the gene matches. Per germline, CDR1 MNHNS and CDR2 SASEGT. The CDR3 loop spans 15 amino acids. CDR3 coding DNA: TGTGCCAGCAGTTCCACCCGGGGGGGGACAGATACGCAGTATTTT. This codes for CASSSTRGGTDTQYF.

This clone appeared once. The chain recombines TRBV7-9 with TRBJ2-3, with 8 bases lining up with TRBD2. There are 17 residues in the CDR3. V shed 3 bases and J 0 bases; nucleotides not matched to a gene: 8. The germline V gene has CDR1 SEHNR and CDR2 FQNEAQ (reference sequence). The CDR3 bases are TGTGCCAGCAGCTTGTTAGCGGGGACCTCTAGCACAGATACGCAGTATTTT. Its translation: CASSLLAGTSSTDTQYF.

The CDR3 DNA reads TGTGCCAGCAGCTTATCCCCAACAGGGGGGGCTAACTATGGCTACACCTTC. Residues: CASSLSPTGGANYGYTF. V gene TRBV7-2 combines with J gene TRBJ1-2; 8 bases align to TRBD1. This CDR3 is built from 17 residues. The germline gives CDR1 SGHTA, CDR2 FQGNSA. The ends lost 2 bases at V and 0 bases at J; junction bases unmatched: 8.

The rearrangement joins TRBV5-3 to TRBJ1-5, with D unresolved. TRBV5-3 has ORF status, its function being uncertain. The V end lost 2 bases, the J end lost 0 bases, and 9 bases lay between the germline ends. This CDR3 is 15 amino acids long. DNA of the CDR3: TGTGCCAGAAGCTTAACAGTTTATAGCAATCAGCCCCAGCATTTT. As protein: CARSLTVYSNQPQHF.

The rearrangement links TRBV6-5 to TRBJ1-3, with 9 bases matching TRBD1. This CDR3 region has 15 residues. Trimming removed 6 bases from V and 1 base from J; junction bases left unmatched: 4. Germline V lookup: CDR1 MNHEY, CDR2 SVGAGI. The CDR3 sequence: CASRKQGASGNTIYF. DNA for the CDR3: TGTGCCAGCAGGAAACAGGGGGCTTCTGGAAACACCATATATTTT.

The gene calls are TRBV5-1 and TRBJ2-1; 13 bases are shared with TRBD2. After removal of 1 base from V and 8 bases from J, the junction contained 3 bases not matched to a gene. The CDR3 sequence is 15 residues long. CDR1 and CDR2 from the germline V gene are SGHRS and YFSETQ. The DNA for the CDR3 is TGCGCCAGCAGCTTGTGGACTAGCGGGGGCGATGAGCAGTTCTTC. It translates to CASSLWTSGGDEQFF.

The gene calls are TRBV6-5 and TRBJ1-3; no firm D call. The germline V and J ends were trimmed by 3 bases and 4 bases, with 10 bases remaining between them. The germline CDR1 and CDR2 sequences are MNHEY and SVGAGI. The CDR3 covers 14 residues. The CDR3 DNA reads TGTGCCAGCAGTTATAGTTCGGAGGGAAACACCATATATTTT. It specifies CASSYSSEGNTIYF.

The rearrangement links TRBV7-9 to TRBJ2-1, with D possibly matching TRBD2 (6 bases). Germline CDR1 and CDR2: SEHNR and FQNEAQ (reference sequence). This CDR3 has 15 residues. V gave up 3 bases and J gave up 6 bases, with 15 bases separating them. The CDR3 DNA sequence: TGTGCCAGCAGCTTCCGACTAGGGAGTAGCAATGAGCAGTTCTTC. Its translation is CASSFRLGSSNEQFF.

The rearrangement links TRBV28 to TRBJ2-3; TRBD1 matches 11 bases. This CDR3 spans 16 amino acids. Trimming took 5 bases from V and 4 from J; bases not matched to a gene: 8. Germline V gene lookup returns CDR1 MDHEN and CDR2 SYDVKM. As DNA, the CDR3 is TGTGCCAGCAGTGAAAACCCGGGACAGGGGGCAGATACGCAGTATTTT. Protein product: CASSENPGQGADTQYF.

The rearrangement joins TRBV3-1 (or the pseudogene TRBV3-2) to TRBJ1-5; the match to TRBD1 covers 8 bases. The CDR3 loop spans 18 amino acids. Trimming cost V 1 base and J 1 base; bases outside gene matches: 9. Germline V gives CDR1 LGHDT, CDR2 YNNKEL (reference sequence). CDR3: CASSQAGQGAGSNQPQHF. The CDR3, as DNA: TGTGCCAGCAGCCAAGCAGGGCAGGGGGCGGGAAGCAATCAGCCCCAGCATTTT.